The sequence of this TCR beta chain was determined in a study of sequential checkpoint blockade in melanoma. Across the study: Arm A got nivolumab then ipilimumab; arm B the reverse, 1:1.

This sample's treatment: randomized to nivolumab then ipilimumab (arm A) or the reverse (arm B). The method was immunoSEQ multiplex PCR; TCRdb's version includes in-frame clones alone and lacks a portion of them. The table lists 9,500 to 15,000 clones, 82% of them singletons. As concerns this clone: A read error may produce the germline difference seen at one junction end.

The CDR3 sequence is 13 residues long. Germline loops: CDR1 SSHAT, CDR2 FNYEAQ (reference sequence). This sequence originates from a human donor with melanoma. V and J are TRBV7-7 and TRBJ2-1, with D possibly called TRBD1 or TRBD2 (5 bases each). The specimen was CD8+ T cells sorted from blood (inferred from file names), collected from a patient given nivolumab and ipilimumab in sequence. CDR3 sequence: CASSLAKGYEQFF. The DNA of the CDR3 is TGTGCTAGCAGCTTAGCGAAGGGGTATGAGCAGTTCTTC.